This T cell receptor beta chain came from a study of blood T cell repertoires in COVID-19. Overall study context: From T cells, B-cell-depleted T cells, or PBMCs came the material, which was cDNA or gDNA.

Participants' own reports of clinical history determined their cohort assignment. Data came from immunoSEQ multiplex PCR; TCRdb stores just in-frame clones and leaves some out. The sample lists hundreds of thousands of clones; 88% were seen once. This CDR3 comprises 14 residues. Trimming pared 7 bases from V and 5 bases from J, leaving 14 bases between. The germline V gene has CDR1 LNHDA and CDR2 SQIVND (reference sequence). Specimen: PBMCs or T cells enriched from blood (not recorded which). The chain is built from TRBV19 and TRBJ2-2, with unresolved D. The TCR comes from a woman aged 60 to 75 in a cohort exposed to, infected with or recovered from COVID-19 (not recorded which). CDR3 bases: TGTGCCAGTAATAAGAACTTCCCGACCGGGGAGCTGTTTTTT. Translating gives CASNKNFPTGELFF.